The next 9 T cell receptor beta chains were all read from a single sample in a study of T cell changes during pregnancy in multiple sclerosis. Only in-frame clones appear in the TCRdb table, and some are missing; sequencing was by immunoSEQ multiplex PCR. The sample yields around 37,000 clones, 80% to 95% seen once. The sample in question was CD8+ T cells from peripheral blood mononuclear cells, obtained before pregnancy. The receptors stem from a female donor with multiple sclerosis, enrolled in a pregnancy study.

The chain recombines TRBV25-1 with TRBJ2-3; TRBD2 agrees at 7 bases. Germline CDR1 reads MGHDK; CDR2 reads SYGVNS. J was trimmed by 6 bases and V by 6 bases; bases with no gene match: 0. The CDR3 runs to 11 residues. CDR3 sequence (DNA): TGTGCCAGCAGGGGGGGGGATACGCAGTATTTT. Amino acid sequence: CASRGGDTQYF.

This chain connects TRBV27 to TRBJ1-4; maybe TRBD1 (5 bases). Deletions cut 5 bases from V and 0 bases from J, with 10 bases between. There are 15 residues in the CDR3. The germline CDR1 and CDR2 sequences are MNHEY and SMNVEV (reference sequence). CDR3 sequence reads: CASSPQDATNEKLFF. The CDR3 DNA is TGTGCCAGCAGTCCACAGGACGCAACTAATGAAAAACTGTTTTTT.

The V gene is TRBV10-2, the J gene TRBJ2-7, with D possibly matching TRBD2 (5 bases). V was clipped by 5 bases and J by 0 bases, with 11 bases between them. Germline V gene data show CDR1 as WSHSY and CDR2 as SAAADI. This CDR3 contains 14 residues. CDR3 coding DNA: TGCGCCAGCAGTACCCGGGGAGCCTCCTACGAGCAGTACTTC. Protein sequence: CASSTRGASYEQYF.

This clone is categorized as medium-sized. The chain recombines TRBV5-1 with TRBJ1-1; D ambiguous. The CDR3 is made up of 12 amino acids. Looked up from germline, CDR1 is SGHRS and CDR2 is YFSETQ. V dropped 9 bases and J dropped 8 bases, with 17 bases sitting between them. CDR3 sequence: CATKANTGEAFF. DNA for the CDR3: TGCGCCACCAAAGCCAATACCGGGGAAGCTTTCTTT.

The V gene is TRBV4-1, the J gene TRBJ2-7; 11 bases fit TRBD2. Germline CDR1 MGHRA, CDR2 YSYEKL. The CDR3 runs 17 residues. The V gene end was trimmed by 2 bases and the J gene end by 9 bases; junction bases not matched to a gene: 15. CDR3 amino acids: CASSQRVAGGAKYGQYF. The CDR3 bases are TGCGCCAGCAGCCAACGGGTAGCGGGAGGGGCGAAGTATGGGCAGTACTTC.

Comment on this clone: One end of the junction fails to match germline, which may point to a read error. The chain joins TRBV7-3 to TRBJ2-1, with 8 bases lining up with TRBD2. Germline lookup yields CDR1 SGHTA and CDR2 FQGTGA. This CDR3 comprises 14 residues. The CDR3 DNA reads as TGTGCCAGCAGCTTAGCTCGGGGGGGCGGGACCCGGGTCTTC. It translates to CASSLARGGGTRVF. Using reference TRBV7-3 and TRBJ2-1 for the parts outside the CDR3, the full variable domain is GAGVSQTPSNKVTEKGKYVELRCDPISGHTALYWYRQSLGQGPEFLIYFQGTGAADDSGLPNDRFFAVRPEGSVSTLKIQRTERGDSAVYLCASSLARGGGTRVFGPGTRLTVL.

The chain carries TRBV2 and TRBJ1-1; 8 bases are shared with TRBD1. J lost 0 bases, V lost 3 bases, and 9 bases had no gene match. This CDR3 spans 17 amino acids. Germline loops: CDR1 SNHLY, CDR2 FYNNEI. CDR3 region: CASSDPGQAQMNTEAFF. The CDR3 DNA reads as TGTGCCAGCAGTGATCCGGGACAGGCCCAAATGAACACTGAAGCTTTCTTT.

This chain joins TRBV28 and TRBJ2-7; TRBD2 aligns across 9 bases. Trimming at V came to 2 bases and at J to 0 bases, leaving 2 bases not matched to a gene. The CDR3 covers 15 residues. The germline V gene has CDR1 MDHEN and CDR2 SYDVKM. CDR3 coding DNA: TGTGCCAGCAGTTTAGGGACTAGCCTCTCCTACGAGCAGTACTTC. As protein: CASSLGTSLSYEQYF.

V usage is TRBV4-1 and J usage is TRBJ2-1, with 7 bases identical to TRBD2. The CDR3 is 13 residues long. The V gene's germline CDR1 is MGHRA and CDR2 YSYEKL. Germline trimming cut 5 bases from V and 8 bases from J; bases unmatched to any gene: 6. Here the CDR3 DNA reads TGCGCCAGCAGCAGCCGACTAGCACATGAGCAGTTCTTC. The encoded protein is CASSSRLAHEQFF.